This T cell receptor beta chain was found in a study of blood T cells in healthy people across ages. Study-level results: The recorded TCR beta diversity per million T cells decreased in a roughly linear manner with age.

In regard to this clonotype: Its cognate antigen is unknown. One end of the junction is discordant with germline, which a read error may explain.

The CDR3 length is 17 residues. Collection of around 10 milliliters of peripheral blood was performed for each donor. The total RNA that was extracted per sample amounted to at least 5 micrograms. It was with a sample-barcoded 5' primer and a J-beta primer mix that a second PCR of roughly 7 to 12 cycles was run. Tagging of each cDNA molecule was performed by a template-switch adaptor with 12 random nucleotides. MiXCR, applied by TCRdb to the 5' RACE reads, yields one record per CDR3 protein. The sample has over 1.5 million distinct CDR3 sequences, about 50% seen once. The chain joins TRBV12-3 or TRBV12-4 to TRBJ2-1; 9 bases fit TRBD2. Sequenced input: blood. The clonotype comes from a woman between 40 and 55 years old in good health. CDR3 in amino acids: CVSSFRSSLAGYNEQFF. The CDR3 region has the DNA TGTGTCAGCAGTTTTAGATCCTCTCTAGCGGGGTACAATGAGCAGTTCTTC.